Listed below are T cell receptor beta chains from one sample, sequenced in a study of OX40 agonist ivuxolimab in advanced cancers. Clones were read by immunoSEQ multiplex PCR, and TCRdb kept only the in-frame ones, dropping some. The sample includes tens of thousands of clones, around 89% of them seen just once. Specimen: CD4+ or CD8+ T cells sorted from blood, collected in a trial of the OX40 agonist ivuxolimab. These TCRs come from an adult with an advanced solid tumor such as melanoma, head and neck, liver or kidney cancer. Both conserved end residues are part of each CDR3. D genes are given only for firm matches.

TRBJ2-7 TRBD2 TRBV30 CAWSGGTSGSSEQYF
TRBJ2-7 NA TRBV9 CASNPGLGSEQYF
TRBJ2-1 NA TRBV30 CAWSRGTYNEQFF
TRBJ2-2 TRBD2 TRBV5-1 CASSDSGNTGELFF
TRBJ2-1 NA TRBV29-1 CSVEGESSYNEQFF
TRBJ2-7 NA TRBV7-6 CASSLGPGTYEQYF
TRBJ2-1 NA TRBV30 CAWSWGPPPNEQFF
TRBJ2-2 NA TRBV4-1 CASSQGHFLSNTGELFF
TRBJ2-7 NA TRBV5-1 CASSLGGGSWYF
TRBJ1-1 NA TRBV5-1 CASSMNTGIGAEAFF
TRBJ1-4 NA TRBV11-2 CASSLSATNEKLFF
TRBJ2-3 TRBD2 TRBV9 CASSASGLVTDTQYF
TRBJ2-7 NA TRBV7-6 CASSLALYSYEQYF
TRBJ1-5 NA TRBV6-1 CASSVSTNQPQHF
TRBJ1-5 NA TRBV19 CASSSGRGGNQPQHF
TRBJ2-5 TRBD1 TRBV6-6 CASRFTGGPETQYF
TRBJ2-7 TRBD1 TRBV6-1 CASSRLDRGSEQYF
TRBJ1-5 TRBD1 TRBV4-2 CASSQMGQGVQPQHF
TRBJ2-2 NA TRBV2 CASRVTGTGELFF
TRBJ1-6 TRBD1 TRBV4-1 CASSQDQGDNSPLHF
TRBJ2-2 NA TRBV5-4 CASSPGLPNTGELFF
TRBJ2-7 TRBD2 TRBV7-3 CASIPGLAGPWIHEQYF
TRBJ1-4 TRBD1 TRBV19 CASSLPGQGKQDEKLFF
TRBJ2-2 NA TRBV7-3 CASSFRRANTGELFF
TRBJ2-5 NA TRBV5-1 CASSEPTGLETQYF
TRBJ2-7 NA TRBV7-9 CASSLERYEQYF
TRBJ2-5 TRBD1 TRBV2 CASNINGQGQETQYF
TRBJ1-5 NA TRBV19 CASKKELSNPNQPQHF
TRBJ2-7 NA TRBV7-2 CASSLDAGRGEQYF
TRBJ2-4 TRBD1 TRBV7-2 CASSSETGAGNIQYF
TRBJ2-2 TRBD2 TRBV7-9 CASSEGLAGLFF
TRBJ1-1 NA TRBV6-5 CASSRGGNTEAFF
TRBJ1-2 NA TRBV5-1 CASSLTAVDYGYTF
TRBJ1-2 TRBD1 TRBV2 CASTSRDRGGYTF
TRBJ1-5 NA TRBV15 CATSRDPGQPQHF
TRBJ2-2 TRBD2 TRBV4-1 CASSQEERTSGTGELFF
TRBJ2-3 TRBD2 TRBV9 CASSEGLAGGRGYTQYF
TRBJ2-7 NA TRBV29-1 CSVGSRRAYEQYF
TRBJ1-2 NA TRBV6-1 CASSLDRNYGYTF
TRBJ2-1 NA TRBV11-2 CASSPPGAIMTGGQFF
TRBJ2-1 TRBD2 TRBV5-6 CASSLPGLVQDEQFF
TRBJ2-5 TRBD1 TRBV13 CASSPRTGQETQYF
TRBJ1-6 NA TRBV6-1 CASGARNSPLHF
TRBJ2-1 TRBD2 TRBV6-6 CASSPPGAGAGEQFF
TRBJ2-3 NA TRBV27 CASNPVRGGPPSGRRSSTDTQYF